Presented here are 15 T cell receptor beta chains from one specimen sequenced in a study of blood T cell repertoires in COVID-19 (dated by TCRdb to the early 2020s). Libraries came from the immunoSEQ multiplex PCR assay. The table was pulled from immuneACCESS by TCRdb, which kept in-frame rearrangements only. Such tables lose some clones; where checked, under half of the loss comes from unresolved V genes, and the rest has no known cause. In this sample the table shows under 400,000 clones, about 86% of which occur a single time. Around 4.2% of the sample is held by the ten biggest clonotypes. Material for sequencing was PBMCs or T cells enriched from blood (not recorded which). These receptors all stem from a woman aged 40 to 50 with acute COVID-19.

The chain employs TRBV9 and TRBJ1-1, with 7 bases that match TRBD1. Germline V gene data show CDR1 as SGDLS and CDR2 as YYNGEE. V dropped 6 bases and J dropped 3; count of bases not matched to a gene: 11. CDR3 length: 15 residues. CDR3 sequence (DNA): TGTGCCAGCAACCCGTTCAGGGGGGAGTACACTGAAGCTTTCTTT. It encodes CASNPFRGEYTEAFF.

In its sample, this clone was seen once. This sample includes further DNA sequences coding for the same CDR3. The chain joins TRBV6-5 to TRBJ1-1; 9 positions agree with TRBD1. Germline assignment: CDR1 MNHEY and CDR2 SVGAGI. Unmatched junction bases numbered 3, after V lost 7 bases and J lost 0 bases. The CDR3 loop spans 14 amino acids. The CDR3 region has the DNA TGTGCCAGCAAACAGGGGGCGTTGAACACTGAAGCTTTCTTT. It is translated as CASKQGALNTEAFF.

This chain joins TRBV11-2 and TRBJ2-7; TRBD2 agrees at 8 bases. V shed 1 base, J shed 5 bases, and the junction held 7 bases outside the gene matches. This CDR3 comprises 15 residues. Per the germline V gene, CDR1 is SGHAT and CDR2 is FQNNGV. The CDR3: CASSLVGGRIHEQYF. CDR3 nucleotides: TGTGCCAGCAGCTTAGTTGGCGGGAGGATCCACGAGCAGTACTTC.

The chain employs TRBV6-6 and TRBJ1-3; TRBD1 is a possible D gene (6 bases). Germline V CDR1 and CDR2: MNHNY, SVGAGI (reference sequence). This CDR3 region has 15 residues. Deletions cut 6 bases from V and 6 bases from J, with 18 bases between. The CDR3 nucleotides read TGTGCCAGCAGCCGCGGACAGACTTCTCAAAACACCATATATTTT. It encodes CASSRGQTSQNTIYF.

This clone was counted once. The rearrangement joins TRBV18 to TRBJ1-5; D perhaps matches TRBD1 (6 bases). Germline lookup yields CDR1 KGHSH and CDR2 LQKENI. V dropped 5 bases and J dropped 10 bases, with 15 bases sitting between them. This CDR3 contains 13 residues. For the CDR3, the DNA is TGTGCCAGCTCAACCGGTCGGGACAAACCCCAGCATTTT. As protein: CASSTGRDKPQHF.

A note on this clone: Different DNA sequences within this sample yield the same CDR3. The genes are TRBV9 and TRBJ2-3; 9 bases map to TRBD1. After removal of 2 bases from V and 1 base from J, the junction contained 2 bases not matched to a gene. The CDR3 length is 15 residues. Germline V gene sequence: CDR1 SGDLS, CDR2 YYNGEE. The CDR3 sequence: CASSVRQGGTDTQYF. DNA for the CDR3: TGTGCCAGCAGCGTCCGACAGGGGGGCACAGATACGCAGTATTTT.

Note on this clone: Other DNA sequences within the sample encode an identical CDR3. As DNA, the CDR3 is TGTGCCAGCAGTTTAAGCGGGAGCACAGATACGCAGTATTTT. It yields the protein CASSLSGSTDTQYF. The chain uses TRBV28 and TRBJ2-3, with a possible D match to TRBD2 (6 bases). CDR1 and CDR2 (germline): MDHEN, SYDVKM. V was pared by 2 bases and J by 0 bases, with 6 bases between. This CDR3 is built from 14 residues.

J is TRBJ2-7 and V is TRBV5-4; 9 nucleotides agree with TRBD1. The germline gives CDR1 SGHNT, CDR2 YYREEE (reference sequence). This CDR3 region has 16 residues. Trimming cost V 0 bases and J 3 bases; bases outside gene matches: 7. The CDR3: CASSLGGQGSRYEQYF. CDR3 DNA: TGTGCCAGCAGCTTGGGGGGACAGGGCAGTCGCTACGAGCAGTACTTC. Using reference TRBV5-4 and TRBJ2-7 for the parts outside the CDR3, the full variable domain is ETGVTQSPTHLIKTRGQQVTLRCSSQSGHNTVSWYQQALGQGPQFIFQYYREEENGRGNFPPRFSGLQFPNYSSELNVNALELDDSALYLCASSLGGQGSRYEQYFGPGTRLTVT.

V gene TRBV15 combines with J gene TRBJ1-6, with 8 bases identical to TRBD1. Looked up from germline, CDR1 is LNHNV and CDR2 is YYDKDF (reference sequence). J lost 9 bases, V lost 4 bases, and 14 bases had no gene match. The CDR3 covers 17 residues. The CDR3 sequence: CATSTSLTGGGRSPLHF. The CDR3 DNA follows: TGTGCCACCAGCACTTCACTTACAGGGGGTGGTCGTTCACCCCTCCACTTT.

The chain joins TRBV29-1 to TRBJ1-1; D is ambiguous. The CDR3 sequence is 9 residues long. Trimming took off 7 bases at V and 6 bases at J, with 6 bases between the two ends. Germline CDR1 is SQVTM and CDR2 is ANQGSEA. CDR3 sequence reads: CSAGAEAFF. Written as DNA, the CDR3 is TGCAGCGCAGGAGCTGAAGCTTTCTTT. The complete variable domain, with remaining parts taken from reference TRBV29-1 and TRBJ1-1, reads SAVISQKPSRDICQRGTSLTIQCQVDSQVTMMFWYRQQPGQSLTLIATANQGSEATYESGFVIDKFPISRPNLTFSTLTVSNMSPEDSSIYLCSAGAEAFFGQGTRLTVV.

The gene calls are TRBV7-9 and TRBJ2-2, with D possibly being TRBD2 (5 bases). Between the trimmed V and J ends, which lost 4 bases and 4 bases, there was a span of 10 bases. Per the germline V gene, CDR1 is SEHNR and CDR2 is FQNEAQ (reference sequence). The CDR3 loop spans 14 amino acids. The CDR3 protein is CASSSIGITGELFF. For the CDR3, the DNA is TGTGCCAGCAGCTCCATCGGGATCACCGGGGAGCTGTTTTTT.

In its sample, this clone was seen once. V and J are TRBV18 and TRBJ1-6; 7 nucleotides agree with TRBD1. Germline CDR1 KGHSH, CDR2 LQKENI. The CDR3 has 16 residues. V shed 3 bases and J 2 bases; nucleotides not matched to a gene: 4. CDR3 residues: CASSPQGGPYNSPLHF. The DNA of the CDR3 is TGTGCCAGCTCACCGCAGGGGGGCCCCTATAATTCACCCCTCCACTTT.

The chain recombines TRBV4-3 with TRBJ1-6; tentative D call: TRBD1 (5 bases). V was trimmed by 4 bases and J by 9 bases, leaving 13 bases between them. The CDR3 has 14 residues. Germline V CDR1 and CDR2: LGHNA, YSLEER. Written as DNA, the CDR3 is TGCGCCAGCAGCCCCAGGCAGGGCGGTTCACCCCTCCACTTT. Translating gives CASSPRQGGSPLHF.

This clone was detected a few times. The V and J genes are TRBV7-2 and TRBJ1-2; 7 positions agree with TRBD1. Germline V gives CDR1 SGHTA, CDR2 FQGNSA. The ends lost 1 base at V and 8 bases at J; junction bases unmatched: 10. This CDR3 is 15 amino acids long. The CDR3: CASSLDWTGLNGYTF. The CDR3 DNA sequence: TGTGCCAGCAGCTTAGATTGGACAGGACTTAACGGCTACACCTTC.

The chain uses TRBV14 and TRBJ2-7; a weak D match, TRBD2 (5 bases). The CDR3 loop spans 16 amino acids. The germline V and J ends were trimmed by 0 bases and 1 base, with 13 bases remaining between them. CDR1 SGHDN and CDR2 FVKESK come from the germline V gene. The CDR3 region is CASSQDEEACSYEQYF. The CDR3 nucleotides are TGTGCCAGCAGCCAAGATGAGGAGGCCTGTTCCTACGAGCAGTACTTC.